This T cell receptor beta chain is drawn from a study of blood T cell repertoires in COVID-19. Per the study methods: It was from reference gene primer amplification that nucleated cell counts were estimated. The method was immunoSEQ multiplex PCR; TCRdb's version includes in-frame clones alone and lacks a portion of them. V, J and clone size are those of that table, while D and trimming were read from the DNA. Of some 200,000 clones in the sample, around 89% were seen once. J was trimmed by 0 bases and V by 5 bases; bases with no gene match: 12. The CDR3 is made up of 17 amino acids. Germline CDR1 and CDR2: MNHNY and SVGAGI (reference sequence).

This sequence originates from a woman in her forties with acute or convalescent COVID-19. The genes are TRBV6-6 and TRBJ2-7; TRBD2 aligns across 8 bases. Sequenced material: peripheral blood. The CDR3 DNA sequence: TGTGCCAGCAGTCCCACGGGGGAGCGGGGGAGCTCCTACGAGCAGTACGTC. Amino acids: CASSPTGERGSSYEQYV.